This TCR beta chain was sequenced in a study of blood T cell repertoires in COVID-19. This clone has a handful of counts. TCRdb's copy holds only in-frame clones and misses some; the assay was immunoSEQ multiplex PCR. The sample has approximately 220,000 clones, roughly 90% seen once; the top ten hold about 2.4%. Germline V gene sequence: CDR1 LGHNT, CDR2 FRNRAP. This CDR3 spans 18 amino acids. V lost 0 bases and J lost 2, with 18 bases in between. Assignment of participants to cohorts was predicated upon participant-reported clinical history. This sequence was found in a woman aged 25 to 39 who had recovered from COVID-19. Material for sequencing was PBMCs or T cells enriched from blood (not recorded which). This sequence joins TRBV12-5 and TRBJ2-3; possibly TRBD1 for D (6 bases). This chain's CDR3 is CASGLVLSGTTNTDTQYF. CDR3 sequence (DNA): TGTGCTAGTGGTTTGGTACTGTCCGGGACAACGAACACAGATACGCAGTATTTT. Based on the CDR3 plus reference TRBV12-5 and TRBJ2-3, the full variable domain is DARVTQTPRHKVTEMGQEVTMRCQPILGHNTVFWYRQTMMQGLELLAYFRNRAPLDDSGMPKDRFSAEMPDATLATLKIQPSEPRDSAVYFCASGLVLSGTTNTDTQYFGPGTRLTVL.